The 24 T cell receptor beta chains below were found in one sample sequenced in a study of OX40 agonist ivuxolimab in advanced cancers. Data came from immunoSEQ multiplex PCR; TCRdb stores just in-frame clones and leaves some out. The table has around 15,000 clones, 77% seen once; the top ten hold under 35%. Sequenced material: CD4+ or CD8+ T cells sorted from blood, taken in a trial of the OX40 agonist ivuxolimab. The receptors come from an adult with an advanced solid tumor such as melanoma, head and neck, liver or kidney cancer.

V usage is TRBV7-9 and J usage is TRBJ1-1; 7 bases are shared with TRBD1. V lost 1 base to trimming and J lost 7 bases; unmatched junction nucleotides: 6. Germline V gene data show CDR1 as SEHNR and CDR2 as FQNEAQ (reference sequence). This CDR3 contains 14 residues. This CDR3 is CASSLVGQGDEAFF. CDR3 sequence (DNA): TGTGCCAGCAGCTTAGTGGGTCAGGGGGATGAAGCTTTCTTT.

The chain joins TRBV19 to TRBJ1-1; D unresolved. The CDR3 is 15 amino acids. Deletions cut 1 base from V and 0 bases from J, with 9 bases between. Germline V CDR1 and CDR2: LNHDA, SQIVND (reference sequence). The CDR3 sequence: CASSIARGVNTEAFF. CDR3 DNA: TGTGCCAGTAGTATAGCCCGCGGAGTGAACACTGAAGCTTTCTTT.

V gene TRBV28 combines with J gene TRBJ2-5; TRBD2 is a possible D gene (6 bases). The germline V and J ends were trimmed by 4 bases and 0 bases, with 9 bases remaining between them. CDR1 is MDHEN, CDR2 SYDVKM, per germline. The CDR3 has 14 amino acids. The CDR3 region is CASSSREYQETQYF. The CDR3 region has the DNA TGTGCCAGCAGTTCTCGGGAGTACCAAGAGACCCAGTACTTC.

The CDR3 region is CATRLAGVDEQFF. The CDR3 DNA is TGTGCCACCAGACTAGCGGGAGTCGATGAGCAGTTCTTC. The chain couples TRBV19 to TRBJ2-1; 12 bases are a match to TRBD2. The CDR3 consists of 13 residues. From germline, CDR1 is LNHDA and CDR2 SQIVND (reference sequence). Trimming cost V 10 bases and J 8 bases; bases outside gene matches: 6.

The rearrangement links TRBV10-2 to TRBJ2-2; 7 bases agree with TRBD2. V gave up 0 bases and J gave up 2 bases; unmatched junction bases: 12. CDR1 and CDR2 from the germline V gene are WSHSY and SAAADI. CDR3 length: 19 residues. The CDR3 DNA follows: TGCGCCAGCAGTGAGTCGAAACCGGGACTACTTCGAAACACCGGGGAGCTGTTTTTT. It codes for CASSESKPGLLRNTGELFF.

V is TRBV7-9 and J is TRBJ2-1, with 7 bases identical to TRBD2. The CDR3 totals 16 residues. CDR1 SEHNR and CDR2 FQNEAQ come from the germline V gene (reference sequence). J lost 2 bases, V lost 5 bases, and 9 bases had no gene match. CDR3 DNA sequence: TGTGCCAGCAGCCCCCGGGGGGACGGGGCCTACAATGAGCAGTTCTTC. Its protein product is CASSPRGDGAYNEQFF.

In nucleotides, the CDR3 is TGTGCCAGCAGCGTAGCCGGGGGCTCGCAGTATTTT. This translates into CASSVAGGSQYF. The V call is TRBV9, the J call TRBJ2-3, with D possibly called TRBD1 or TRBD2 (6 bases each). Germline CDR1 and CDR2: SGDLS and YYNGEE. Deletions cut 0 bases from V and 10 bases from J, with 9 bases between. The CDR3 has 12 amino acids.

The rearrangement joins TRBV9 to TRBJ2-1; 9 positions agree with TRBD1. There are 17 residues in the CDR3. Looked up from germline, CDR1 is SGDLS and CDR2 is YYNGEE. V dropped 3 bases and J dropped 0; count of bases not matched to a gene: 7. As DNA, the CDR3 is TGTGCCAGCAGCGATGGACAGGGGAGGAGCTCCTACAATGAGCAGTTCTTC. Residues: CASSDGQGRSSYNEQFF.

The chain combines TRBV7-3 with TRBJ2-1; 12 nucleotides agree with TRBD2. The CDR3 is 18 amino acids. Germline lookup yields CDR1 SGHTA and CDR2 FQGTGA. V was clipped by 2 bases and J by 0 bases; unmatched bases: 5. CDR3 residues: CASSLLPLAGGSYNEQFF. Written as DNA, the CDR3 is TGTGCCAGCAGCTTACTCCCACTAGCGGGGGGCTCCTACAATGAGCAGTTCTTC. Filled out from reference TRBV7-3 and TRBJ2-1, the complete variable domain reads GAGVSQTPSNKVTEKGKYVELRCDPISGHTALYWYRQSLGQGPEFLIYFQGTGAADDSGLPNDRFFAVRPEGSVSTLKIQRTERGDSAVYLCASSLLPLAGGSYNEQFFGPGTRLTVL.

This chain links TRBV23-1 with TRBJ2-7; D gene uncertain. TRBV23-1 is assigned to the ORF class and has an uncertain function. V was clipped by 0 bases and J by 1 base, with 4 bases between them. This CDR3 contains 13 residues. CDR3 bases: TGCGCCAGCAGTCAATCGGGGTCCTACGAGCAGTACTTC. It yields the protein CASSQSGSYEQYF.

The V call is TRBV27, the J call TRBJ2-1, with D unresolved. Germline V CDR1 and CDR2: MNHEY, SMNVEV (reference sequence). CDR3 length: 16 residues. Trimming took off 0 bases at V and 10 bases at J, with 19 bases between the two ends. For the CDR3, the DNA is TGTGCCAGCAGTTTATCTGCCATAATGCTTAGTAAAGAGCAGTTCTTC. Amino acid sequence: CASSLSAIMLSKEQFF.

This clone was observed a single time. This chain joins TRBV5-6 and TRBJ2-5; D may be TRBD1 (6 bases). CDR1 and CDR2 (germline): SGHDT, YYEEEE. The CDR3 is made up of 16 amino acids. The germline V and J ends were trimmed by 0 bases and 3 bases, with 15 bases remaining between them. This CDR3 is CASSLANGEGEETQYF. The CDR3 DNA reads as TGTGCCAGCAGCTTGGCCAATGGCGAGGGGGAAGAGACCCAGTACTTC.

The chain uses TRBV7-2 and TRBJ2-7, with D tentatively TRBD2 (5 bases). This CDR3 comprises 16 residues. Germline V gene sequence: CDR1 SGHTA, CDR2 FQGNSA. V gave up 1 base and J gave up 3 bases, with 16 bases separating them. CDR3: CASSLVSGGENYEQYF. DNA of the CDR3: TGTGCCAGCAGCTTAGTATCCGGAGGAGAGAACTACGAGCAGTACTTC.

This chain joins TRBV29-1 and TRBJ2-3, with 9 bases identical to TRBD2. After removal of 1 base from V and 6 bases from J, the junction contained 11 bases not matched to a gene. CDR1 SQVTM and CDR2 ANQGSEA come from the germline V gene. The CDR3 spans 16 residues. CDR3 amino acids: CSVEASGTLPTDTQYF. As DNA, the CDR3 is TGCAGCGTTGAAGCTAGCGGGACACTTCCCACGGATACGCAGTATTTT.

J is TRBJ2-7 and V is TRBV6-6; 10 bases map to TRBD1. This CDR3 has 15 residues. Germline CDR1 is MNHNY and CDR2 is SVGAGI (reference sequence). J gave up 5 bases and V 6 bases, and 10 bases lay outside the gene matches. The CDR3: CASRDRDRGSDEQYF. The CDR3 DNA sequence: TGTGCCAGCAGAGACCGGGACAGGGGATCGGACGAGCAGTACTTC.

The chain joins TRBV7-2 to TRBJ1-2, with D perhaps TRBD1 (6 bases). This CDR3 is 15 amino acids long. Trimming removed 2 bases from V and 3 bases from J, with 13 bases in between. Germline CDR1 and CDR2: SGHTA and FQGNSA. CDR3 nucleotide sequence: TGTGCCAGCAGCTTATCGTCAGGGGTCGACTATGGCTACACCTTC. Translated, it gives CASSLSSGVDYGYTF.

The sample holds a few counts of this clone. The CDR3 DNA is TGCGCCAGCAGCCAATTAGCGGGAGAGATCCAAGAGACCCAGTACTTC. Amino acids: CASSQLAGEIQETQYF. V usage is TRBV4-1 and J usage is TRBJ2-5; 9 bases match TRBD2. V gave up 2 bases and J gave up 1 base; unmatched junction bases: 5. Germline CDR1 and CDR2: MGHRA and YSYEKL. The CDR3 runs 16 residues.

J is TRBJ2-1 and V is TRBV6-1; TRBD2 agrees at 10 bases. Germline assignment: CDR1 MNHNS and CDR2 SASEGT. This CDR3 has 17 residues. V gave up 2 bases and J gave up 5 bases; unmatched junction bases: 9. In DNA, the CDR3 is TGTGCCAGCAGTGAACCCAACTTCGGACTAGCGGACAATGAGCAGTTCTTC. Its protein is CASSEPNFGLADNEQFF.

This clone is medium-sized (0.01 to 0.1%) in the sample. The V gene is TRBV9, the J gene TRBJ2-2, with D possibly being TRBD2 (5 bases). CDR1 is SGDLS and CDR2 is YYNGEE in the germline V gene. The CDR3 loop spans 13 amino acids. V lost 0 bases, J lost 5 bases, and 5 bases lay in between. The CDR3: CASSVGGTGELFF. CDR3 DNA: TGTGCCAGCAGCGTAGGAGGGACCGGGGAGCTGTTTTTT.

The gene calls are TRBV25-1 and TRBJ2-7; no reliable D call. Germline CDR1 MGHDK, CDR2 SYGVNS. Trimming pared 4 bases from V and 6 bases from J, leaving 16 bases between. The CDR3 extends over 14 amino acids. CDR3 sequence (DNA): TGTGCCAGCAGTGGTAGAGAGCCCTATCCCGAGCAGTACTTC. This gives the protein CASSGREPYPEQYF.

V and J are TRBV6-1 and TRBJ2-1, with D perhaps matching TRBD2 (6 bases). The CDR3 has 14 amino acids. The germline V gene has CDR1 MNHNS and CDR2 SASEGT. V lost 2 bases, J lost 8 bases, and 13 bases lay in between. The CDR3 coding sequence is TGTGCCAGCAGTGAACTGCAGGGCGGGGATGAGCAGTTCTTC. This codes for CASSELQGGDEQFF.

The rearrangement uses TRBV29-1 and TRBJ2-1, with 9 bases lining up with TRBD2. The V segment lost 6 bases and the J segment 9 bases; nucleotides outside the gene matches: 12. Per germline, CDR1 SQVTM and CDR2 ANQGSEA. The CDR3 loop spans 14 amino acids. DNA for the CDR3: TGCAGCGTCCCAGCGGGAGGCAACCGTGCTGAGCAGTTCTTC. The encoded protein is CSVPAGGNRAEQFF.

The V and J genes are TRBV10-3 and TRBJ2-7; the match to TRBD2 covers 16 bases. V shed 5 bases, J shed 3 bases, and the junction held 4 bases outside the gene matches. The V gene's germline CDR1 is ENHRY and CDR2 SYGVKD. The CDR3 loop spans 16 amino acids. The CDR3 DNA sequence: TGTGCCATCAGTAGGGGACTAGCGGGAGGGGGCTACGAGCAGTACTTC. It encodes CAISRGLAGGGYEQYF.

This clone came up a few times. The CDR3 here is CASTGTSGRRGETQYF. Written as DNA, the CDR3 is TGCGCCAGCACTGGGACTAGCGGGAGAAGGGGAGAGACCCAGTACTTC. This chain joins TRBV10-2 and TRBJ2-5; 14 bases are shared with TRBD2. This CDR3 comprises 16 residues. Germline V gives CDR1 WSHSY, CDR2 SAAADI. Trimming cost V 7 bases and J 4 bases; bases outside gene matches: 8.